The 21 T cell receptor beta chains presented below share a single source sample, sequenced in a study of blood T cell repertoires in COVID-19 (dated by TCRdb to about 2020). Library generation was performed with the immunoSEQ multiplex PCR assay. Drawn from immuneACCESS, this table holds only the in-frame rearrangements with V and J called that TCRdb kept. Clones are partly lost; checked studies trace under half to an unresolved V gene and leave the rest unexplained. The sample profile shows roughly 50,000 clones; about 91% of them were found once. The top ten hold 14% of the sample. Sequences were obtained from peripheral blood. Receptors originate from a woman aged 60-70 years with active COVID-19.

This rearrangement joins TRBV5-1 to TRBJ2-7; D is possibly TRBD1 (6 bases). V was clipped by 0 bases and J by 4 bases, with 11 bases between them. The CDR3 has 14 amino acids. Germline V lookup: CDR1 SGHRS, CDR2 YFSETQ. This chain's CDR3 is CASSLEQGRYEQYF. In DNA form, the CDR3 reads TGCGCCAGCAGCTTGGAACAGGGACGGTACGAGCAGTACTTC.

The V call is TRBV6-5, the J call TRBJ1-6; TRBD1 matches at 9 bases. This CDR3 has 15 residues. Germline CDR1 is MNHEY and CDR2 is SVGAGI. V shed 4 bases, J shed 11 bases, and the junction held 9 bases outside the gene matches. Here the CDR3 reads CASSSSGTGRPPLHF. The DNA for the CDR3 is TGTGCCAGCAGTTCTTCCGGGACAGGGCGGCCACCCCTCCACTTT.

This chain links TRBV4-1 with TRBJ1-4; 10 nucleotides agree with TRBD1. Germline CDR1 and CDR2: MGHRA and YSYEKL. V lost 3 bases to trimming and J lost 8 bases; unmatched junction nucleotides: 6. CDR3 size: 15 residues. The CDR3 DNA reads as TGCGCCAGCAGCCATTCGGACAGGGGGGGAGAAAAACTGTTTTTT. Encoded protein: CASSHSDRGGEKLFF.

This chain uses TRBV7-2 with TRBJ2-2; weak D call: TRBD1 (5 bases). V lost 1 base and J lost 6, with 12 bases in between. Looked up from germline, CDR1 is SGHTA and CDR2 is FQGNSA. This CDR3 spans 15 amino acids. The CDR3 DNA follows: TGTGCCAGCAGCTTAGGCAGGGAATACGCCGGGGAGCTGTTTTTT. This encodes CASSLGREYAGELFF. Using reference TRBV7-2 and TRBJ2-2 for the parts outside the CDR3, the full variable domain is GAGVSQSPSNKVTEKGKDVELRCDPISGHTALYWYRQSLGQGLEFLIYFQGNSAPDKSGLPSDRFSAERTGGSVSTLTIQRTQQEDSAVYLCASSLGREYAGELFFGEGSRLTVL.

The chain is built from TRBV5-6 and TRBJ2-7; tentative D call: TRBD2 (5 bases). The V and J ends lost 0 bases and 3 bases respectively, with 7 bases between them. Germline values: CDR1 SGHDT, CDR2 YYEEEE. CDR3 length: 13 amino acids. The CDR3 nucleotides read TGTGCCAGCAGCTTGGGTGGAGGCTACGAGCAGTACTTC. This sequence encodes CASSLGGGYEQYF.

The chain joins TRBV4-2 to TRBJ2-5; TRBD1 is a possible D gene (5 bases). The CDR3 contains 14 residues. Germline CDR1 and CDR2: LGHNA and YNFKEQ. V was clipped by 4 bases and J by 10 bases, with 19 bases between them. DNA of the CDR3: TGTGCCAGCAGCCGGAATCGCGGTGAAGGGGACCAGTACTTC. This codes for CASSRNRGEGDQYF.

This sequence joins TRBV5-4 and TRBJ2-5, with 9 nucleotides matching TRBD2. Germline CDR1 and CDR2: SGHNT and YYREEE (reference sequence). The ends lost 4 bases at V and 5 bases at J; junction bases unmatched: 9. The CDR3 runs to 15 residues. The CDR3 DNA follows: TGTGCCAGCAGCCTACCAGCGGGGGGCGGGGAGACCCAGTACTTC. Amino acids: CASSLPAGGGETQYF. Complete variable domain (other parts from reference TRBV5-4 and TRBJ2-5): ETGVTQSPTHLIKTRGQQVTLRCSSQSGHNTVSWYQQALGQGPQFIFQYYREEENGRGNFPPRFSGLQFPNYSSELNVNALELDDSALYLCASSLPAGGGETQYFGPGTRLLVL.

The rearrangement uses TRBV3-1 (or the pseudogene TRBV3-2) and TRBJ2-5, with 8 nucleotides matching TRBD1. Germline-derived CDR1 and CDR2 are LGHDT and YNNKEL (reference sequence). CDR3 length: 14 amino acids. Germline trimming cut 4 bases from V and 5 bases from J; bases unmatched to any gene: 6. This CDR3 reads CASSPGGNAETQYF. The CDR3 DNA reads as TGTGCCAGCAGCCCAGGGGGCAACGCGGAGACCCAGTACTTC.

The chain has TRBV2 and TRBJ2-7; D is unresolved. The ends were cut back, 5 bases at V and 3 bases at J, with 8 bases in the middle. Germline assignment: CDR1 SNHLY and CDR2 FYNNEI. CDR3 length equals 12 residues. The CDR3 sequence is CASSNGYYEQYF. The CDR3 DNA follows: TGTGCCAGCAGTAACGGGTACTACGAGCAGTACTTC.

This clone was counted once. The V call is TRBV18, the J call TRBJ1-5; D remains ambiguous. Trimming left V 3 bases short and J 0 bases short, with 6 bases between. CDR1 and CDR2 from the germline V gene are KGHSH and LQKENI. This CDR3 region has 14 residues. The CDR3 region is CASSPGNSNQPQHF. CDR3 nucleotides: TGTGCCAGCTCACCCGGTAATAGCAATCAGCCCCAGCATTTT. The variable domain in full, with the rest retrieved from reference TRBV18 and TRBJ1-5, is NAGVMQNPRHLVRRRGQEARLRCSPMKGHSHVYWYRQLPEEGLKFMVYLQKENIIDESGMPKERFSAEFPKEGPSILRIQQVVRGDSAAYFCASSPGNSNQPQHFGDGTRLSIL.

The J gene is TRBJ1-5, the V gene TRBV28; 8 nucleotides match TRBD1. The CDR3 consists of 15 residues. The germline V gene encodes CDR1 MDHEN and CDR2 SYDVKM. The trim removed 6 bases at V and 7 bases at J, leaving 11 bases unmatched. CDR3 region: CASRPTGEVWQPQHF. DNA of the CDR3: TGTGCCAGCAGACCGACAGGGGAAGTGTGGCAGCCCCAGCATTTT.

The chain uses TRBV6-5 and TRBJ1-5; D call uncertain. The CDR3 has 11 residues. Germline CDR1 is MNHEY and CDR2 is SVGAGI. V shed 5 bases and J shed 9 bases, with 8 bases lying between them. CDR3 protein: CASSRDRPQHF. DNA of the CDR3: TGTGCCAGCAGTCGAGATCGGCCCCAGCATTTT.

The CDR3 coding sequence is TGTGCCAGCAGTGGAAGCACTAACTATGGCTACACCTTC. Translated: CASSGSTNYGYTF. This rearrangement joins TRBV2 to TRBJ1-2, with D hard to call. Trimming removed 4 bases at V and 0 bases at J, with 6 bases between. Germline V gene lookup returns CDR1 SNHLY and CDR2 FYNNEI. The CDR3 has 13 amino acids.

The rearrangement uses TRBV6-1 and TRBJ1-2; TRBD1 is a possible D gene (5 bases). Germline CDR1 and CDR2: MNHNS and SASEGT. The CDR3 sequence is 13 residues long. Trimming shortened V by 3 bases and J by 8 bases, and 13 bases separated the two germline ends. CDR3 residues: CASSEGPPRGYTF. The CDR3 DNA reads as TGTGCCAGCAGTGAGGGGCCGCCAAGGGGCTACACCTTC.

The DNA for the CDR3 is TGTGCCAGCAGTTTCGGGACAGGGGGCACGGGTGGCTACACCTTC. Its translation: CASSFGTGGTGGYTF. The V and J genes are TRBV6-5 and TRBJ1-2; 12 nucleotides align to TRBD1. The V segment lost 4 bases and the J segment 7 bases; nucleotides outside the gene matches: 7. The CDR3 is 15 amino acids. CDR1 is MNHEY and CDR2 is SVGAGI in the germline V gene.

This chain joins TRBV5-1 and TRBJ2-7; 10 nucleotides match TRBD1. The ends lost 0 bases at V and 2 bases at J; junction bases unmatched: 2. The CDR3 is 15 amino acids. Germline lookup yields CDR1 SGHRS and CDR2 YFSETQ. The DNA for the CDR3 is TGCGCCAGCAGCTTGGGGGGGACAGGGGCCTACGAGCAGTACTTC. It encodes CASSLGGTGAYEQYF.

The chain combines TRBV7-2 with TRBJ1-4; weak D call: TRBD1 (5 bases). Trimming took 1 base from V and 2 from J, leaving 5 bases between them. Germline CDR1 reads SGHTA; CDR2 reads FQGNSA. CDR3 length equals 14 residues. DNA for the CDR3: TGTGCCAGCAGCTTAGGACAGACTAATGAAAAACTGTTTTTT. Amino acids: CASSLGQTNEKLFF.

The chain's CDR3 is CASSPPRLAGGHIQYF. DNA for the CDR3: TGTGCCAGCAGTCCCCCCCGACTAGCGGGGGGTCACATTCAGTACTTC. V and J are TRBV6-2 or TRBV6-3 and TRBJ2-4, with 13 nucleotides matching TRBD2. The junction had 9 bases not matched to a gene; V was cut back by 5 bases and J by 8 bases. Germline V CDR1 and CDR2: MNHEY, SVGEGT. The CDR3 consists of 16 residues.

The gene calls are TRBV30 and TRBJ2-7; weak D call: TRBD2 (5 bases). The CDR3 runs to 11 residues. The ends were cut back, 5 bases at V and 7 bases at J, with 12 bases in the middle. CDR1 GTSNPN and CDR2 SVGIG come from the germline V gene (reference sequence). The CDR3 coding sequence is TGTGCCTGGGGAGGAGGCTGGGAGCAGTACTTC. Its translation is CAWGGGWEQYF.

The V call is TRBV7-2, the J call TRBJ2-1; the D gene is possibly TRBD2 (6 bases). Germline CDR1 SGHTA, CDR2 FQGNSA. V was cut by 5 bases and J by 3 bases, with 14 bases left in between. There are 15 residues in the CDR3. The CDR3 region has the DNA TGTGCCAGCAGCCGGGAGAAGAACCTCTACAATGAGCAGTTCTTC. It translates to CASSREKNLYNEQFF.

V usage is TRBV4-3 and J usage is TRBJ1-2; the match to TRBD1 covers 7 bases. Losses at the gene ends were 1 base for V and 8 bases for J; bases not matched to a gene: 10. This CDR3 comprises 15 residues. Per germline, CDR1 LGHNA and CDR2 YSLEER. Here the CDR3 reads CASSQVTAGGEGYTF. As DNA, the CDR3 is TGCGCCAGCAGCCAAGTAACAGCAGGGGGAGAGGGCTACACCTTC.